This is a list of T cell receptor beta chains from one sample in a study of blood T cells in healthy people across ages. TCRdb independently ran MiXCR on the 5' RACE reads; one entry per CDR3 protein. Among roughly 1.5 million distinct CDR3 sequences listed, 40% to 45% were seen once. The sequencing input was blood. These receptors were collected from a woman aged 18-35 years in good health. Each CDR3 is given with its conserved first and last residue. The D gene is left open where the match is weak. Some rows mark clone size as missing; the rest say once, few, many or name a class of expanded clone.

d_gene	abundance	v_gene	j_gene	CDR3aa	CDR3nt
.	.	TRBV5-1	TRBJ2-1	CASSAARDEQFF	TGCGCCAGCAGCGCTGCTAGAGATGAGCAGTTCTTC
.	few	TRBV6-6	TRBJ2-7	CASSYTHEQYF	TGTGCCAGCAGTTACACCCACGAGCAGTACTTC
TRBD1	.	TRBV7-8	TRBJ1-2	CASSPLRWDSTNYGYTF	TGTGCCAGCAGCCCCCTTCGGTGGGACAGCACTAACTATGGCTACACCTTC
.	.	TRBV12-3/TRBV12-4	TRBJ2-1	CASSRLGEYNEQFF	TGTGCCAGCAGTAGGTTGGGGGAATACAATGAGCAGTTCTTC
TRBD1	.	TRBV20-1	TRBJ1-5	CSARGDRERQPQHF	TGCAGTGCTAGAGGAGACAGGGAACGACAGCCCCAGCATTTT
TRBD2	.	TRBV12-3/TRBV12-4	TRBJ2-3	CASSSQRLAGVADTQYF	TGTGCCAGCAGTTCCCAAAGGCTAGCGGGAGTCGCAGATACGCAGTATTTT
.	.	TRBV6-5	TRBJ2-7	CASSYSIRTLTYEQYF	TGTGCCAGCAGTTACTCGATACGCACCCTAACCTACGAGCAGTACTTC
.	.	TRBV4-3	TRBJ2-1	CASSQDYDRPNNEQFF	TGCGCCAGCAGCCAAGATTATGACAGGCCAAACAATGAGCAGTTCTTC
TRBD1	.	TRBV5-1	TRBJ2-7	CASSLWTGLVYEQYF	TGCGCCAGCAGCTTGTGGACAGGGTTAGTCTACGAGCAGTACTTC
TRBD1	.	TRBV6-2/TRBV6-3	TRBJ2-4	CASSSNRGWAKNIQYF	TGTGCCAGCAGTTCAAACAGGGGTTGGGCCAAAAACATTCAGTACTTC
TRBD2	.	TRBV12-3/TRBV12-4	TRBJ2-3	CASSFRGGHTDTQYF	TGTGCCAGCAGTTTTCGGGGGGGCCACACAGATACGCAGTATTTT
.	.	TRBV6-2/TRBV6-3	TRBJ1-1	CASSYSAAGHTEAFF	TGTGCCAGCAGTTACTCGGCCGCGGGACACACTGAAGCTTTCTTT
.	few	TRBV4-2	TRBJ2-5	CASSLNIWVSEETQYF	TGTGCCAGCAGCCTAAATATATGGGTTTCTGAAGAGACCCAGTACTTC
TRBD2	.	TRBV9	TRBJ2-3	CASSAGGGDTQYF	TGTGCCAGCAGCGCGGGGGGAGGGGATACGCAGTATTTT
TRBD1	.	TRBV28	TRBJ2-1	CASSLSLGQISEQFF	TGTGCCAGCAGTTTATCGCTGGGACAGATCTCTGAGCAGTTCTTC
.	.	TRBV7-9	TRBJ2-7	CASEGYNEQYF	TGTGCCAGCGAGGGCTACAATGAGCAGTACTTC
.	few	TRBV2	TRBJ2-1	CASLTRPAYNEQFF	TGTGCCAGCCTTACTAGACCTGCCTACAATGAGCAGTTCTTC
.	many	TRBV6-5	TRBJ1-1	CASSYSGGGAFF	TGTGCCAGCAGTTACTCGGGAGGGGGAGCTTTCTTT
.	many	TRBV29-1	TRBJ2-1	CSVEIGLGNEQFF	TGCAGCGTTGAAATCGGTCTCGGCAATGAGCAGTTCTTC
.	.	TRBV5-1	TRBJ1-2	CASSLEGYPSNYGYTF	TGCGCCAGCAGCTTGGAGGGCTATCCTTCCAACTATGGCTACACCTTC
.	.	TRBV7-2	TRBJ2-7	CASRGDGYEQYF	TGTGCCAGCAGGGGGGACGGCTACGAGCAGTACTTC
.	.	TRBV7-2	TRBJ1-4	CASSLAGGNGFEKLFF	TGTGCCAGCAGCTTAGCGGGGGGAAATGGGTTCGAAAAACTGTTTTTT
TRBD1	few	TRBV20-1	TRBJ2-7	CSASPTGSSYEQYF	TGCAGTGCTAGCCCGACAGGGTCCTCCTACGAGCAGTACTTC
TRBD2	.	TRBV2	TRBJ2-7	CASMGLADEQYF	TGTGCCAGCATGGGACTAGCGGACGAGCAGTACTTC
.	few	TRBV12-3/TRBV12-4	TRBJ1-5	CASSLGLSGSQPQHF	TGTGCCAGCAGTTTAGGGTTGTCAGGGAGTCAGCCCCAGCATTTT
TRBD1	.	TRBV27	TRBJ1-1	CASSVRGGLTEAFF	TGTGCCAGCAGTGTCAGAGGGGGCCTCACTGAAGCTTTCTTT
.	.	TRBV4-1	TRBJ1-1	CASSLEGTTTEAFF	TGCGCCAGCAGCCTAGAGGGGACGACCACTGAAGCTTTCTTT
.	.	TRBV29-1	TRBJ2-5	CSVVETGIMETQYF	TGCAGCGTTGTGGAGACAGGTATTATGGAGACCCAGTACTTC
.	few	TRBV20-1	TRBJ2-7	CSARGQTGTSYEQYF	TGCAGTGCTAGAGGTCAGACAGGGACTTCCTATGAGCAGTACTTC
.	once	TRBV6-2/TRBV6-3	TRBJ2-1	CASSSYRASPYNEQFF	TGTGCCAGCAGTAGCTACCGGGCAAGCCCCTACAATGAGCAGTTCTTC
.	.	TRBV29-1	TRBJ1-1	CSLGPGLTTEAFF	TGCAGCCTGGGGCCAGGGCTTACCACTGAAGCTTTCTTT
TRBD1	.	TRBV27	TRBJ2-1	CASSLTGQGMFF	TGTGCCAGCAGTTTAACAGGACAGGGTATGTTCTTC
.	.	TRBV20-1	TRBJ1-6	CSAVLVGGGSPLHF	TGCAGTGCTGTGCTGGTAGGGGGAGGTTCACCCCTCCACTTT
TRBD1	.	TRBV7-9	TRBJ2-1	CASSSSHRGQRERFF	TGTGCCAGCAGCTCTAGCCACAGGGGGCAGCGTGAGCGGTTCTTC
.	.	TRBV5-6	TRBJ1-1	CASSYTSESEAFF	TGTGCCAGCAGCTACACCAGCGAATCTGAAGCTTTCTTT
.	.	TRBV2	TRBJ1-5	CASSVRNNQPQHF	TGTGCCAGCAGTGTCCGGAACAATCAGCCCCAGCATTTT
.	.	TRBV24-1	TRBJ1-2	CATSDSGNYGYTF	TGTGCCACCAGTGATTCCGGGAACTATGGCTACACCTTC
TRBD1	.	TRBV27	TRBJ1-1	CASRGTQGKEAFF	TGTGCCAGCAGGGGGACACAGGGGAAAGAAGCTTTCTTT
.	many	TRBV29-1	TRBJ2-5	CSIVGPDKHIAQYF	TGCAGCATAGTTGGGCCGGATAAGCATATAGCCCAGTACTTC
TRBD1	.	TRBV19	TRBJ1-2	CASSIRDRVPYGYTF	TGTGCCAGTAGTATCCGGGACAGAGTCCCCTATGGCTACACCTTC
TRBD1	.	TRBV15	TRBJ2-7	CATSRVRDSSYEQYF	TGTGCCACCAGCAGGGTTAGGGACAGTTCCTACGAGCAGTACTTC
.	.	TRBV25-1	TRBJ2-1	CASRLGVYNEQFF	TGTGCCAGCAGGCTGGGGGTCTACAATGAGCAGTTCTTC
TRBD2	.	TRBV20-1	TRBJ2-7	CSARDGRGWATRTYEQYF	TGCAGTGCTAGAGATGGGAGGGGTTGGGCGACGCGGACGTACGAGCAGTACTTC
TRBD1	few	TRBV27	TRBJ1-4	CASRLQGLRDEKLFF	TGTGCCAGCAGATTACAGGGGCTACGAGATGAAAAACTGTTTTTT
.	.	TRBV5-1	TRBJ1-1	CASGPGDNTEAFF	TGCGCCAGCGGCCCCGGGGATAACACTGAAGCTTTCTTT
TRBD2	.	TRBV6-2/TRBV6-3	TRBJ2-7	CASSGTAGDTYEQYF	TGTGCCAGCTCGGGAACAGCGGGAGACACCTACGAGCAGTACTTC
.	.	TRBV12-3/TRBV12-4	TRBJ2-3	CASRELSDTQYF	TGTGCCAGCAGGGAGCTTTCAGATACGCAGTATTTT
TRBD1	few	TRBV15	TRBJ1-4	CATSSPGFRGRDEKLFF	TGTGCCACCAGCAGTCCGGGATTCAGGGGGCGCGATGAAAAACTGTTTTTT
TRBD2	.	TRBV20-1	TRBJ2-7	CSARGVAGGSNEQYF	TGCAGTGCTAGGGGAGTAGCGGGGGGCTCGAACGAGCAGTACTTC
.	.	TRBV5-1	TRBJ2-5	CASKAGYQETQYF	TGCGCCAGCAAGGCGGGATACCAAGAGACCCAGTACTTC
TRBD2	few	TRBV28	TRBJ2-1	CASSLLSSGNNEQFF	TGTGCCAGCAGTTTACTTTCTAGCGGGAACAATGAGCAGTTCTTC
.	many	TRBV7-2	TRBJ2-1	CASSLGGAGNEQFF	TGTGCCAGCAGCCTAGGGGGGGCAGGCAATGAGCAGTTCTTC
.	few	TRBV25-1	TRBJ2-6	CASSGQPEVGANVLTF	TGTGCCAGCAGTGGGCAGCCTGAGGTGGGGGCCAACGTCCTGACTTTC
TRBD1	.	TRBV10-3	TRBJ2-7	CAISDPSGTGGYEQYF	TGTGCCATCAGTGACCCCTCCGGGACAGGGGGTTACGAGCAGTACTTC